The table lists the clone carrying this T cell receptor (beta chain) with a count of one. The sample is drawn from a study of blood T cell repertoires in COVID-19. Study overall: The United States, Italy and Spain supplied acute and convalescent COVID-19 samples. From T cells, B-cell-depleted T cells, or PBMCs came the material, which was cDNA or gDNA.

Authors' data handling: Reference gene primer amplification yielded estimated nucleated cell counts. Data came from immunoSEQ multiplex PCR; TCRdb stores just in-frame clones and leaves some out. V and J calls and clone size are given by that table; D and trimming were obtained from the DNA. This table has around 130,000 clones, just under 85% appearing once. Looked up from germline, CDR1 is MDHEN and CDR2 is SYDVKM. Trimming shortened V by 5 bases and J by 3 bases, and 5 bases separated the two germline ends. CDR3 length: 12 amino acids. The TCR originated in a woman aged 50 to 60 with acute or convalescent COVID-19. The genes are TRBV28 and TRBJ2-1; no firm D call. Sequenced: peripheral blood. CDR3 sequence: CASSVNYNEQFF. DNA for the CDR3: TGTGCCAGCAGTGTAAACTACAATGAGCAGTTCTTC.